This T cell receptor beta chain appears in the sequencing data of a study of blood T cells in healthy people across ages. This clonotype was detected only a few times. A second roughly 6 to 12 cycle PCR used barcoded and J-beta primers. TCRdb independently ran MiXCR on the 5' RACE reads; one entry per CDR3 protein. The data contain roughly 1,500,000 distinct CDR3 sequences, roughly 32% of them singletons. The sequenced sample consisted of blood. This sequence was found in a woman under 40 in good health.

The chain's CDR3 is CASSLFPAVNEQFF. Written as DNA, the CDR3 is TGTGCCAGCAGCTTATTTCCAGCGGTCAATGAGCAGTTCTTC. The rearrangement uses TRBV7-2 and TRBJ2-1; D may be TRBD2 (5 bases). Trimming pared 2 bases from V and 6 bases from J, leaving 11 bases between. The length of the CDR3 is 14 residues. CDR1 and CDR2 from the germline V gene are SGHTA and FQGNSA. The entire variable domain, with the rest obtained from reference TRBV7-2 and TRBJ2-1, is as follows: GAGVSQSPSNKVTEKGKDVELRCDPISGHTALYWYRQSLGQGLEFLIYFQGNSAPDKSGLPSDRFSAERTGGSVSTLTIQRTQQEDSAVYLCASSLFPAVNEQFFGPGTRLTVL.